The 19 T cell receptor beta chains reported below all come from one sample, sequenced in a study of blood T cell repertoires in COVID-19 (dated by TCRdb to 2018 to 2021). Receptor amplification or capture employed the immunoSEQ multiplex PCR assay. TCRdb re-hosts the immuneACCESS table, in-frame sequences only. Its copies lack some clones; in the studies checked, an unresolved V gene accounts for under half of them, and the cause for the rest is not known. The sample profile shows roughly 250,000 clones; 87% of them were found once. Clones ranked in the top ten supply 2.5% to 3% of the sample. The specimen sequenced was PBMCs or T cells enriched from blood (not recorded which). Receptors originate from a woman aged 25-40 years with acute COVID-19.

The J gene is TRBJ1-1, the V gene TRBV10-3; 9 bases line up with TRBD1. V shed 5 bases and J 1 base; nucleotides not matched to a gene: 8. The CDR3 covers 16 residues. Germline V gene sequence: CDR1 ENHRY, CDR2 SYGVKD. DNA of the CDR3: TGTGCCATCAGTTTCTTCGACAGGGGGGAGAACACTGAAGCTTTCTTT. Translated, it gives CAISFFDRGENTEAFF.

The rearrangement uses TRBV5-4 and TRBJ2-3, with 10 nucleotides matching TRBD2. The V gene end was trimmed by 2 bases and the J gene end by 5 bases; junction bases not matched to a gene: 11. Germline assignment: CDR1 SGHNT and CDR2 YYREEE (reference sequence). The CDR3 covers 17 residues. The CDR3 DNA follows: TGTGCCAGCAGCTTTACCCCGCTAGCGGGGGAGGGAGATACGCAGTATTTT. Its protein is CASSFTPLAGEGDTQYF.

In nucleotides, the CDR3 is TGTGCCAGCCGTCGACAGGGCGGTCGGTACGAGCAGTACTTC. It translates to CASRRQGGRYEQYF. V gene TRBV2 combines with J gene TRBJ2-7; the match to TRBD1 covers 7 bases. V shed 8 bases, J shed 4 bases, and the junction held 11 bases outside the gene matches. CDR1 and CDR2 from the germline V gene are SNHLY and FYNNEI. The length of the CDR3 is 14 residues.

This chain connects TRBV18 to TRBJ2-5, with D tentatively TRBD2 (5 bases). Per germline, CDR1 KGHSH and CDR2 LQKENI. Trimming left V 3 bases short and J 4 bases short, with 9 bases between. This CDR3 contains 13 residues. CDR3 sequence reads: CASSPRRGETQYF. Written as DNA, the CDR3 is TGTGCCAGCTCACCCCGCCGGGGAGAGACCCAGTACTTC.

V is TRBV3-1 (or the pseudogene TRBV3-2) and J is TRBJ2-5; unclear D gene. CDR1 is LGHDT, CDR2 YNNKEL, per germline (reference sequence). V was clipped by 1 base and J by 4 bases, with 4 bases between them. This CDR3 has 12 amino acids. DNA of the CDR3: TGTGCCAGCAGCCAAGCCGGAGAGACCCAGTACTTC. This encodes CASSQAGETQYF.

This chain joins TRBV11-2 and TRBJ2-3; D ambiguous. CDR1 is SGHAT, CDR2 FQNNGV, per germline. CDR3 size: 16 residues. V shed 5 bases and J shed 4 bases, with 19 bases lying between them. The DNA of the CDR3 is TGTGCCAGCAGCCTCTTTGAAACGGGTGTTGCAGATACGCAGTATTTT. This codes for CASSLFETGVADTQYF.

The chain recombines TRBV9 with TRBJ1-1; 7 nucleotides agree with TRBD1. Germline V gene data show CDR1 as SGDLS and CDR2 as YYNGEE. This CDR3 spans 15 amino acids. V trimming: 0 bases; J trimming: 2 bases; junction bases outside the gene matches: 4. CDR3 in amino acids: CASSVGGTANTEAFF. The CDR3 DNA is TGTGCCAGCAGCGTAGGGGGGACAGCTAACACTGAAGCTTTCTTT.

V and J are TRBV2 and TRBJ1-3; TRBD1 is a possible D gene (5 bases). The V end was cut by 8 bases, the J end by 3 bases, with 23 bases between. The CDR3 is 17 residues long. CDR1 is SNHLY and CDR2 is FYNNEI in the germline V gene. This CDR3 is CASLPRDSRIYGNTIYF. CDR3 nucleotides: TGTGCCAGCCTTCCCCGGGACTCTAGAATCTATGGAAACACCATATATTTT.

This chain joins TRBV5-1 and TRBJ1-3, with 8 bases matching TRBD1. With V trimmed by 0 bases and J by 3 bases, 5 bases remained unmatched. The CDR3 is 16 amino acids. Germline V gene data show CDR1 as SGHRS and CDR2 as YFSETQ. Written as DNA, the CDR3 is TGCGCCAGCAGCTTGGAAGCAGGGGGCAATGGAAACACCATATATTTT. Translating gives CASSLEAGGNGNTIYF.

This clone was found once. This rearrangement joins TRBV19 to TRBJ1-1, with D possibly TRBD1 on 5 matching bases. V was trimmed by 5 bases and J by 1 base, leaving 20 bases between them. Germline-derived CDR1 and CDR2 are LNHDA and SQIVND (reference sequence). The CDR3 spans 17 residues. CDR3 protein: CASSLGAGGPANTEAFF. The CDR3 region has the DNA TGTGCCAGTAGTTTAGGGGCGGGGGGTCCCGCGAACACTGAAGCTTTCTTT.

This chain uses TRBV25-1 with TRBJ1-6; D remains unclear. From germline, CDR1 is MGHDK and CDR2 SYGVNS. V was shortened by 4 bases and J by 1 base, with 14 bases between the two germline ends. CDR3 length equals 17 residues. CDR3: CASSADWVGSYNSPLHF. CDR3 nucleotides: TGTGCCAGCAGTGCAGACTGGGTTGGTTCCTATAATTCACCCCTCCACTTT.

CDR3 coding DNA: TGTGCCAGTACCGCGACAGGGAGCCCTGGCTACACCTTC. Translated: CASTATGSPGYTF. The V and J genes are TRBV19 and TRBJ1-2; 7 bases match TRBD1. The J segment lost 7 bases and the V segment lost 7 bases, leaving 9 bases of the junction unmatched. Germline loops: CDR1 LNHDA, CDR2 SQIVND (reference sequence). The CDR3 sequence is 13 residues long.

The V gene is TRBV4-1, the J gene TRBJ2-7; a possible D gene is TRBD1 (6 bases). In germline, CDR1 is MGHRA, CDR2 YSYEKL. V was cut by 4 bases and J by 2 bases, with 9 bases left in between. The CDR3 covers 13 residues. The DNA of the CDR3 is TGCGCCAGCAGCCGGGACACCACCTACGAGCAGTACTTC. Residues: CASSRDTTYEQYF.

The chain uses TRBV12-3 or TRBV12-4 and TRBJ2-2, with TRBD1 identical over 8 bases. Losses at the gene ends were 6 bases for V and 8 bases for J; bases not matched to a gene: 2. The CDR3 extends over 12 amino acids. The CDR3 DNA reads TGTGCCAGCAGCAGGGGGCCGGGGGAGCTGTTTTTT. Translation gives CASSRGPGELFF.

The chain has TRBV27 and TRBJ1-4; TRBD1 agrees at 7 bases. Per the germline V gene, CDR1 is MNHEY and CDR2 is SMNVEV (reference sequence). This CDR3 is 15 amino acids long. The V segment lost 5 bases and the J segment 7 bases; nucleotides outside the gene matches: 10. CDR3 bases: TGTGCCAGCAGTCCCGTCAGGGGGGTTGGTGAAAAACTGTTTTTT. This codes for CASSPVRGVGEKLFF.

V usage is TRBV18 and J usage is TRBJ2-7; D perhaps matches TRBD2 (5 bases). V was cut by 2 bases and J by 3 bases, with 8 bases left in between. Germline CDR1 and CDR2: KGHSH and LQKENI. The CDR3 totals 13 residues. The CDR3 loop reads CASSPISGYEQYF. As DNA, the CDR3 is TGTGCCAGCTCACCAATCAGCGGCTACGAGCAGTACTTC. The entire variable domain, with the rest obtained from reference TRBV18 and TRBJ2-7, is as follows: NAGVMQNPRHLVRRRGQEARLRCSPMKGHSHVYWYRQLPEEGLKFMVYLQKENIIDESGMPKERFSAEFPKEGPSILRIQQVVRGDSAAYFCASSPISGYEQYFGPGTRLTVT.

V and J are TRBV7-6 and TRBJ2-2; 9 bases are shared with TRBD2. Germline CDR1 SGHVS, CDR2 FNYEAQ. The CDR3 consists of 17 residues. V dropped 3 bases and J dropped 1; count of bases not matched to a gene: 6. As DNA, the CDR3 is TGTGCCAGCAGCTTCGCGTCACTAGCGGGGAACACCGGGGAGCTGTTTTTT. Translating gives CASSFASLAGNTGELFF.

This chain uses TRBV7-6 with TRBJ2-7, with a possible D match to TRBD2 (5 bases). Germline CDR1 is SGHVS and CDR2 is FNYEAQ. Deletions cut 5 bases from V and 2 bases from J, with 16 bases between. The CDR3 is 15 amino acids. CDR3 amino acids: CASSKALDGAYEQYF. CDR3 DNA: TGTGCCAGCAGCAAAGCCCTGGACGGGGCCTACGAGCAGTACTTC.

The CDR3 reads CASSIDRTKEQPQHF. The CDR3 DNA reads TGTGCCAGTAGTATAGATCGCACAAAGGAGCAGCCCCAGCATTTT. The J gene is TRBJ1-5, the V gene TRBV19; D gene uncertain. In germline, CDR1 is LNHDA, CDR2 SQIVND (reference sequence). The CDR3 consists of 15 residues. V dropped 0 bases and J dropped 7 bases, with 13 bases sitting between them.